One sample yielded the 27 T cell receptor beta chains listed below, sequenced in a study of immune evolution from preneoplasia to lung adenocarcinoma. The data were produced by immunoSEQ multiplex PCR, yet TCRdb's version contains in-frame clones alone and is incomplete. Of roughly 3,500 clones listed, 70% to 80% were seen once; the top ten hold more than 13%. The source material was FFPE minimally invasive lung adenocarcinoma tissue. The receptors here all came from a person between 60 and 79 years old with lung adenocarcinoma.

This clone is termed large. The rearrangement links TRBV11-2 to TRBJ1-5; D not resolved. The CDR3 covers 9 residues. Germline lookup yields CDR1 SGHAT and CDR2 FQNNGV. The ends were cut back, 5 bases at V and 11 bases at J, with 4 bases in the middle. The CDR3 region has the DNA TGTGCCAGCAGCCAGACCCAGCATTTT. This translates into CASSQTQHF.

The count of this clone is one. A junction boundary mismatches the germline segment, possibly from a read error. CDR3 in amino acids: CASSSTGTGFLF. The CDR3 nucleotides are TGTGCCAGCAGTTCAACCGGGACAGGGTTCCTCTTC. J is TRBJ2-7 and V is TRBV13; TRBD1 aligns across 9 bases. The CDR3 runs to 12 residues. Germline CDR1 reads PRHDT; CDR2 reads FYEKMQ (reference sequence). The full variable domain, in which reference TRBV13 and TRBJ2-7 provide the parts outside the CDR3, is AAGVIQSPRHLIKEKRETATLKCYPIPRHDTVYWYQQGPGQDPQFLISFYEKMQSDKGSIPDRFSAQQFSDYHSELNMSSLELGDSALYFCASSSTGTGFLFGPGTRLTVT.

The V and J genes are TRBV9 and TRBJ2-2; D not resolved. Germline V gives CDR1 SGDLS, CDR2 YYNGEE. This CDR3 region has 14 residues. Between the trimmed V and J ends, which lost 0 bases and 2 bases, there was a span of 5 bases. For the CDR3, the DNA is TGTGCCAGCAGCGTAGGGGCTAACACCGGGGAGCTGTTTTTT. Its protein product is CASSVGANTGELFF.

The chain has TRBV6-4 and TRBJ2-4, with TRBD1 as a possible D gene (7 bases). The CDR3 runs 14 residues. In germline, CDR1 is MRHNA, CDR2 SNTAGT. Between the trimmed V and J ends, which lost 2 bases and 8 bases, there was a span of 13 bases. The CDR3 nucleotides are TGTGCCAGCAGTGACGGGGGGACAGCCGACATTCAGTACTTC. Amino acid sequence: CASSDGGTADIQYF.

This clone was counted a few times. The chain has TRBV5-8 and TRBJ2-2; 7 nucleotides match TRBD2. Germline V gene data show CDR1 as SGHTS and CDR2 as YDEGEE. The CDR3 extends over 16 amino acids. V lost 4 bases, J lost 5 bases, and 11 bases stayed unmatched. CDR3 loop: CASSGQAGARTGELFF. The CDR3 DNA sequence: TGTGCCAGCAGCGGGCAGGCGGGAGCAAGGACCGGGGAGCTGTTTTTT.

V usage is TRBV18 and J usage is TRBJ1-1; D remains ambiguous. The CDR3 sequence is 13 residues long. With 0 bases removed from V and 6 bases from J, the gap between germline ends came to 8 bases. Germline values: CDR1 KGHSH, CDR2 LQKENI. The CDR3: CASSPPRAAEAFF. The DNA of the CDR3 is TGTGCCAGCTCACCACCTAGGGCCGCTGAAGCTTTCTTT.

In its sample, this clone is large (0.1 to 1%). The CDR3 DNA reads TGCAGCGCGGGGACTAGCGGGAGCCTGGGGTTCTTC. Residues: CSAGTSGSLGFF. The rearrangement uses TRBV29-1 and TRBJ2-1; 14 bases are a match to TRBD2. The V gene end was trimmed by 7 bases and the J gene end by 15 bases; junction bases not matched to a gene: 8. From germline, CDR1 is SQVTM and CDR2 ANQGSEA. CDR3 length: 12 amino acids.

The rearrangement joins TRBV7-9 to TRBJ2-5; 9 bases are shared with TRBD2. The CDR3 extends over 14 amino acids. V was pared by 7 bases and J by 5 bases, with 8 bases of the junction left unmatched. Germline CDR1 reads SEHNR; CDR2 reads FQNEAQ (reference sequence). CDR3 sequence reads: CASNIAGVRETQYF. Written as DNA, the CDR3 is TGTGCCAGCAACATAGCGGGAGTCCGCGAGACCCAGTACTTC.

The CDR3 sequence is CASSPVADQPQHF. The DNA of the CDR3 is TGTGCCAGCTCACCGGTGGCGGATCAGCCCCAGCATTTT. The rearrangement joins TRBV18 to TRBJ1-5; D unclear. There are 13 residues in the CDR3. Germline V gene sequence: CDR1 KGHSH, CDR2 LQKENI. Trimming pared 3 bases from V and 5 bases from J, leaving 8 bases between.

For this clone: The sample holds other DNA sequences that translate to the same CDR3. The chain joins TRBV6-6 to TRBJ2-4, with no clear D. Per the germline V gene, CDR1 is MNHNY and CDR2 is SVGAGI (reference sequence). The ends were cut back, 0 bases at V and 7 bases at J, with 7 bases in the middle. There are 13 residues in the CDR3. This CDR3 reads CASSYSDGNIQYF. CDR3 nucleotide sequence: TGTGCCAGCAGTTACTCCGACGGGAACATTCAGTACTTC.

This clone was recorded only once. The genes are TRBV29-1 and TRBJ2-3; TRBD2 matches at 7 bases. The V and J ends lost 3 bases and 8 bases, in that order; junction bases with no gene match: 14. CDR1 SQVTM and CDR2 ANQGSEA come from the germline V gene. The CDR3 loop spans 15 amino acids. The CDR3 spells CSVEGVVGGRGTQYF. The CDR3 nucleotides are TGCAGCGTTGAGGGGGTCGTGGGAGGGAGGGGTACGCAGTATTTT.

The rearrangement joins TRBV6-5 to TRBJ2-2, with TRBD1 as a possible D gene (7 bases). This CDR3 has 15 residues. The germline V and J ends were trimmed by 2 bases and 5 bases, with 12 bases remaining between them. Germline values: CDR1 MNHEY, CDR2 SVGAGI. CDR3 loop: CASSYRRGQTGELFF. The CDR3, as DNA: TGTGCCAGCAGTTACCGGAGGGGGCAAACCGGGGAGCTGTTTTTT.

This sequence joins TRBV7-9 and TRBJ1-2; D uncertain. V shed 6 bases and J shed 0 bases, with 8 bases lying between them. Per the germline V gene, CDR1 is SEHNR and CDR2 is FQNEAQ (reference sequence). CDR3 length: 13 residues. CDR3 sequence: CASSLDANYGYTF. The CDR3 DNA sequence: TGTGCCAGCAGTTTGGACGCTAACTATGGCTACACCTTC.

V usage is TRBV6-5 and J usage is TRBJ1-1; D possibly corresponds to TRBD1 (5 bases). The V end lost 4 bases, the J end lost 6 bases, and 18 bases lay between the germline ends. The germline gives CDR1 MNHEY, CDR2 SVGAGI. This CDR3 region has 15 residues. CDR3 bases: TGTGCCAGCAGTTCTGGGGCGGGGGGAAACGCTGAAGCTTTCTTT. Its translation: CASSSGAGGNAEAFF.

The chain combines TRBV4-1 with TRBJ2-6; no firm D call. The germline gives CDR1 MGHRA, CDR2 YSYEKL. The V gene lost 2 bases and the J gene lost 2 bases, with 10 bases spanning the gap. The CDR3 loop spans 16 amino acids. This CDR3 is CASSQQVAAGANVLTF. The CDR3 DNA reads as TGCGCCAGCAGCCAACAAGTCGCAGCTGGGGCCAACGTCCTGACTTTC.

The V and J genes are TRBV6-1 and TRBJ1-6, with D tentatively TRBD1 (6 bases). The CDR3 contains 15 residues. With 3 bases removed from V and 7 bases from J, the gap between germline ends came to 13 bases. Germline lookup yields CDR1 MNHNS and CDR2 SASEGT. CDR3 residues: CASSEVTGSNSPLHF. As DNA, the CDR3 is TGTGCCAGCAGTGAGGTGACAGGATCAAATTCACCCCTCCACTTT.

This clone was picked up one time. This CDR3 reads CASSFEGSQPTDTQYF. In DNA form, the CDR3 reads TGCGCCAGCAGCTTTGAGGGGTCCCAACCCACAGATACGCAGTATTTT. The chain combines TRBV5-1 with TRBJ2-3; D might be TRBD1 or TRBD2, each matching 5 bases. There are 16 residues in the CDR3. Germline CDR1 reads SGHRS; CDR2 reads YFSETQ. V shed 2 bases and J shed 2 bases, with 15 bases lying between them.

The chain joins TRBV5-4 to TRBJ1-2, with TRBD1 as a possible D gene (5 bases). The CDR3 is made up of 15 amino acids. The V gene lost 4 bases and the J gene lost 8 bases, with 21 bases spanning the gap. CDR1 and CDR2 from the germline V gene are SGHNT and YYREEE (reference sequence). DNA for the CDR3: TGTGCCAGCAGCCTCCCGGGACTCTCCCTAAAGGGCTACACCTTC. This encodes CASSLPGLSLKGYTF.

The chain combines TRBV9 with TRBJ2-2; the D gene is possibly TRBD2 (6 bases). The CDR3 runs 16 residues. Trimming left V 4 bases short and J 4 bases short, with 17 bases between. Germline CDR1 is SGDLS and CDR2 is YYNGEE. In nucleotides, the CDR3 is TGTGCCAGCAGCAAAGACGGGACTCAACTCACCGGGGAGCTGTTTTTT. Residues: CASSKDGTQLTGELFF.

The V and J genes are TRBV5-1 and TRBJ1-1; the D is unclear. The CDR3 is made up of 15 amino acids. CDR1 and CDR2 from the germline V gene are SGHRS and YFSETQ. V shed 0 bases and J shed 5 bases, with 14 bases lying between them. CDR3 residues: CASSLDGRVGTEAFF. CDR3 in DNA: TGCGCCAGCAGCTTGGATGGCCGGGTTGGAACTGAAGCTTTCTTT.

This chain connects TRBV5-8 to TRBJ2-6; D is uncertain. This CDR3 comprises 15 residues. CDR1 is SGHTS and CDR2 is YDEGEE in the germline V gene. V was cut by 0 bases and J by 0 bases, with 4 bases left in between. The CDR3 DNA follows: TGTGCCAGCAGCTTGGAGGTCTCTGGGGCCAACGTCCTGACTTTC. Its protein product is CASSLEVSGANVLTF.

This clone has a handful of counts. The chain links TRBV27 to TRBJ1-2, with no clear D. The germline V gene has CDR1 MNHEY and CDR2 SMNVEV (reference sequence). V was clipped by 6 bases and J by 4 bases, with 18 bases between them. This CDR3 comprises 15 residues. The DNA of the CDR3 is TGTGCCAGCAGACCCCTGGGGAGGGCTTCCTATGGCTACACCTTC. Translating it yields CASRPLGRASYGYTF.

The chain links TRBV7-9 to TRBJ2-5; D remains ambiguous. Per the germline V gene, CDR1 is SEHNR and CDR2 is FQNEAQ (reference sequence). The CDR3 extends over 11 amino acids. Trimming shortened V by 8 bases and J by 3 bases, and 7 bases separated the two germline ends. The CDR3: CASETKETQYF. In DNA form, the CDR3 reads TGTGCCAGCGAGACCAAAGAGACCCAGTACTTC.

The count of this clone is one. The CDR3 protein is CASSLVSSASGRGEQFF. Here the CDR3 DNA reads TGTGCCAGCAGCTTAGTGTCATCGGCTAGCGGGAGAGGTGAGCAGTTCTTC. The chain combines TRBV11-2 with TRBJ2-1, with TRBD2 matching over 10 bases. The V gene's germline CDR1 is SGHAT and CDR2 FQNNGV. This CDR3 comprises 17 residues. Trimming removed 1 base from V and 9 bases from J; junction bases left unmatched: 12.

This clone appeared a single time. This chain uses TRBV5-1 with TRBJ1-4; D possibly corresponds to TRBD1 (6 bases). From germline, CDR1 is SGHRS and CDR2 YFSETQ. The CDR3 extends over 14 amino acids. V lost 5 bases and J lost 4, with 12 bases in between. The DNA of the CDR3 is TGCGCCAGCAGAAATACAGGGTTTAATGAAAAACTGTTTTTT. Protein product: CASRNTGFNEKLFF.

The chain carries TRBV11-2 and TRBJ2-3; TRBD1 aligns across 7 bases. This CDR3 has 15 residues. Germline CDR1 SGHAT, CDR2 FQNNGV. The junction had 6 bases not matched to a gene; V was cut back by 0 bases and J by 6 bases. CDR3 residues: CASSLERGPSDTQYF. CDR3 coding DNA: TGTGCCAGCAGCTTAGAGAGGGGGCCCTCCGATACGCAGTATTTT. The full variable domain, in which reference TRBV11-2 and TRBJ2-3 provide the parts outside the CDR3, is EAGVAQSPRYKIIEKRQSVAFWCNPISGHATLYWYQQILGQGPKLLIQFQNNGVVDDSQLPKDRFSAERLKGVDSTLKIQPAKLEDSAVYLCASSLERGPSDTQYFGPGTRLTVL.

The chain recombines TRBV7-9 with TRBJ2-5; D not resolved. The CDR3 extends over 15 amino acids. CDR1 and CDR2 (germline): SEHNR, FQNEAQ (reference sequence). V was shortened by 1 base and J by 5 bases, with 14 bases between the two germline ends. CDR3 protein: CASSLVRSAGETQYF. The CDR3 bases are TGTGCCAGCAGCTTAGTGCGAAGCGCTGGGGAGACCCAGTACTTC. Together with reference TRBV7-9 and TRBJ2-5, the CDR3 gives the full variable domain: DTGVSQNPRHKITKRGQNVTFRCDPISEHNRLYWYRQTLGQGPEFLTYFQNEAQLEKSRLLSDRFSAERPKGSFSTLEIQRTEQGDSAMYLCASSLVRSAGETQYFGPGTRLLVL.